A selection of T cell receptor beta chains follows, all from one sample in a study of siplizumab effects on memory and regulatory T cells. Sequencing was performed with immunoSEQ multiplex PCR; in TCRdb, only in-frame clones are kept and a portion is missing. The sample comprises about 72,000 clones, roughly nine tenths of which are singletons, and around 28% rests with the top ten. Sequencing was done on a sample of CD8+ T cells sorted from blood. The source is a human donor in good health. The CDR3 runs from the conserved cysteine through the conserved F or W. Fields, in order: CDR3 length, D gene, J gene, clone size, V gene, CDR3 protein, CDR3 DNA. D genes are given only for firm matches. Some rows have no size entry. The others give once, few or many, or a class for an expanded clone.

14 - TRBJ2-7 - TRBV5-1 CASSLVGTTYEQYF TGCGCCAGCAGCTTGGTGGGGACCACCTACGAGCAGTACTTC
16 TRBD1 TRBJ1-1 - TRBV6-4 CASSPGTGGMNTEAFF TGTGCCAGCAGCCCCGGGACAGGGGGAATGAACACTGAAGCTTTCTTT
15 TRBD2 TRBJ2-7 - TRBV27 CASSLGTSGAVEQYF TGTGCCAGCAGTCTAGGGACTAGCGGGGCCGTCGAGCAGTACTTC
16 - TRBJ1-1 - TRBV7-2 CASSRPTGEMNTEAFF TGTGCCAGCAGCCGCCCCACGGGTGAGATGAACACTGAAGCTTTCTTT
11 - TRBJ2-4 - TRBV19 CASRSLNIQYF TGTGCCAGTAGAAGCCTAAACATTCAGTACTTC
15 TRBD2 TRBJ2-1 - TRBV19 CASTWGGVTYNEQFF TGTGCCAGTACCTGGGGGGGAGTGACCTACAATGAGCAGTTCTTC
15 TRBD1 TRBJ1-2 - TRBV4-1 CASSLPYQGEEGYTF TGCGCCAGCAGCCTCCCATATCAGGGGGAGGAGGGCTACACCTTC
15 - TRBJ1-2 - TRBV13 CASSLRDIRGYGYTF TGTGCCAGCAGCCTCCGGGACATAAGAGGCTATGGCTACACCTTC
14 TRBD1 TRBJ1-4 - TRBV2 CASDWGGGGEKLFF TGTGCCAGCGATTGGGGAGGGGGCGGTGAAAAACTGTTTTTT
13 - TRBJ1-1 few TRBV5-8 CASSGPENTEAFF TGTGCCAGCAGCGGGCCCGAGAACACTGAAGCTTTCTTT
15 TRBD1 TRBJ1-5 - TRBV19 CASSIGTGLNQPQHF TGTGCCAGTAGTATAGGGACAGGTCTCAATCAGCCCCAGCATTTT
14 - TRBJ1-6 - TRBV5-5 CASSYRGEVSPLHF TGTGCCAGCAGCTACCGGGGGGAAGTCTCACCCCTCCACTTT
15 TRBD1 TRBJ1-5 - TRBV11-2 CASSLGTGSGQPQHF TGTGCCAGCAGCTTAGGGACAGGGTCGGGCCAGCCCCAGCATTTT
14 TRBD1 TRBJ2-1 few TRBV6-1 CASTAHEQGNEQFF TGTGCCAGCACCGCACACGAACAGGGGAATGAGCAGTTCTTC
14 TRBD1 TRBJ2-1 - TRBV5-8 CATNDRGTYNEQFF TGTGCCACCAACGACAGGGGAACGTACAATGAGCAGTTCTTC
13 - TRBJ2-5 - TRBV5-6 CASSTELQETQYF TGTGCCAGCAGCACGGAACTCCAAGAGACCCAGTACTTC
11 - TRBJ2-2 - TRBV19 CASSRAGELFF TGTGCCAGTAGTAGGGCCGGGGAGCTGTTTTTT
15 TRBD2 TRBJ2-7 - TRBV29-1 CSVDGLAGGSYEQYF TGCAGCGTTGATGGACTAGCGGGAGGCTCCTACGAGCAGTACTTC
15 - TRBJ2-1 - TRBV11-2 CASSLFGGSYNEQFF TGTGCCAGCAGCTTATTCGGAGGGTCCTACAATGAGCAGTTCTTC
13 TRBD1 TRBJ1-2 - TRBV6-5 CASSYPGGYGYTF TGTGCCAGCAGTTATCCAGGGGGCTATGGCTACACCTTC
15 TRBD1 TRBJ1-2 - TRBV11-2 CASSLGPGQGSGYTF TGTGCCAGCAGCTTAGGGCCGGGACAGGGGTCTGGCTACACCTTC
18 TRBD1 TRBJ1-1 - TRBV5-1 CASSPGTGLGVRNTEAFF TGCGCCAGCAGCCCCGGGACAGGGTTGGGCGTAAGGAACACTGAAGCTTTCTTT
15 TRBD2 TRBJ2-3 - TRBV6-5 CASRRTSGGIDTQYF TGTGCCAGCAGACGGACTAGCGGGGGTATAGATACGCAGTATTTT
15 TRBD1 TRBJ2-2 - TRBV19 CASSDGTVYTGELFF TGTGCCAGCTCCGACGGGACAGTCTACACCGGGGAGCTGTTTTTT
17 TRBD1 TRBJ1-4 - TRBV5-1 CASSSGITGVTNEKLFF TGCGCCAGCAGCTCGGGCATTACAGGGGTAACTAATGAAAAACTGTTTTTT
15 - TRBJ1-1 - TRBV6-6 CASSYLLGFKGEAFF TGTGCCAGCAGTTACCTCCTTGGATTTAAGGGTGAAGCTTTCTTT
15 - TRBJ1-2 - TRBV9 CASSATGGGGNGYTF TGTGCCAGCAGCGCCACAGGAGGGGGAGGGAATGGCTACACCTTC
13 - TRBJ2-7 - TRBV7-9 CASSLGAVYEQYF TGTGCCAGCAGCTTGGGGGCCGTCTACGAGCAGTACTTC
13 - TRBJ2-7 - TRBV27 CASSLSQGYEQYF TGTGCCAGCAGTTTATCCCAGGGCTACGAGCAGTACTTC
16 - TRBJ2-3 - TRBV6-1 CASSEVLAVGADTQYF TGTGCCAGCAGTGAAGTCCTAGCAGTGGGCGCAGATACGCAGTATTTT
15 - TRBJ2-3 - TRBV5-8 CASSLGTGRTDTQYF TGTGCCAGCAGCTTGGGAACGGGACGCACAGATACGCAGTATTTT
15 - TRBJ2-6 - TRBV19 CASTLQASGANVLTF TGTGCCAGTACCCTACAGGCCTCTGGGGCCAACGTCCTGACTTTC
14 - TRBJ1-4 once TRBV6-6 CASSFLDLNEKLFF TGTGCCAGCAGTTTCTTAGACTTAAATGAAAAACTGTTTTTT
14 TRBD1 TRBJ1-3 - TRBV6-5 CASSYVGQGHTIYF TGTGCCAGCAGTTACGTGGGACAGGGCCACACCATATATTTT
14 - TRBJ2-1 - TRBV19 CASSIGRGYNEQFF TGTGCCAGTAGTATAGGACGGGGGTACAATGAGCAGTTCTTC
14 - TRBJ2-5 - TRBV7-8 CASSLVGGQETQYF TGTGCCAGCAGCTTAGTCGGGGGTCAAGAGACCCAGTACTTC
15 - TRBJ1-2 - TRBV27 CASSLRGGGIYGYTF TGTGCCAGCAGTTTAAGAGGGGGTGGGATCTATGGCTACACCTTC
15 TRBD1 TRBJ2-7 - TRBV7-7 CASSLDSGTAYEQYF TGTGCCAGCAGCTTAGACTCCGGGACAGCATACGAGCAGTACTTC
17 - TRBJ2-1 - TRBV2 CASSDLSPGSRSNEQFF TGTGCCAGCAGTGACCTTTCCCCGGGATCCAGATCCAATGAGCAGTTCTTC
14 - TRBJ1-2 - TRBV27 CASSPQADTYGYTF TGTGCCAGCAGTCCCCAAGCAGATACCTATGGCTACACCTTC
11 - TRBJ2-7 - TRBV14 CASSQGPEQYF TGTGCCAGCAGCCAAGGGCCCGAGCAGTACTTC
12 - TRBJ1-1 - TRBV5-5 CASSFGPAEAFF TGTGCCAGCAGCTTCGGTCCCGCTGAAGCTTTCTTT
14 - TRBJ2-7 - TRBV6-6 CASSYSTDLYEQYF TGTGCCAGCAGTTACTCCACAGACCTCTACGAGCAGTACTTC
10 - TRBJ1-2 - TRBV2 CASSQYGYTF TGTGCCAGCAGTCAGTATGGCTACACCTTC
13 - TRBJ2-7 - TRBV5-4 CASSFRTSGEQYF TGTGCCAGCAGCTTTAGAACGTCTGGCGAGCAGTACTTC
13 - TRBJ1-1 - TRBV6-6 CASSYSGGTEAFF TGTGCCAGCAGTTACTCAGGGGGCACTGAAGCTTTCTTT
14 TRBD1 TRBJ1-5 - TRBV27 CASSHRGSNQPQHF TGTGCCAGCAGTCACAGGGGAAGCAATCAGCCCCAGCATTTT
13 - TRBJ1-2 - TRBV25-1 CASSEQDNYGYTF TGTGCCAGCAGTGAACAGGACAACTATGGCTACACCTTC
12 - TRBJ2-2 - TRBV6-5 CASSYGAGELFF TGTGCCAGCAGTTACGGAGCCGGGGAGCTGTTTTTT
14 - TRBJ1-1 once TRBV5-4 CASSLDTHLTEAFF TGTGCCAGCAGCTTGGACACGCACCTCACTGAAGCTTTCTTT
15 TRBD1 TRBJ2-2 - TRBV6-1 CASSEAQGAGGELFF TGTGCCAGCAGTGAAGCGCAGGGGGCGGGCGGGGAGCTGTTTTTT
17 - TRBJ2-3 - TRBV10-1 CASSESSAAAYTDTQYF TGCGCCAGCAGTGAGTCGAGCGCTGCAGCTTACACAGATACGCAGTATTTT